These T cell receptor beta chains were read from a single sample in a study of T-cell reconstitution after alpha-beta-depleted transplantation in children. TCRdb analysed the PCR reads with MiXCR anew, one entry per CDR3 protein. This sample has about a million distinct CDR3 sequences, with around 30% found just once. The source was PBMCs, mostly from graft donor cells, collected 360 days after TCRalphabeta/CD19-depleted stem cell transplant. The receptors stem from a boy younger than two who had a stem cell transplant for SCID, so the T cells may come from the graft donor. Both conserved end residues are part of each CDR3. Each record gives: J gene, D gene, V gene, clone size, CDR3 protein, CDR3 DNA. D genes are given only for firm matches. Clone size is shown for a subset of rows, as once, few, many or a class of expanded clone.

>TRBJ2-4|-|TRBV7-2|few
CASSAYQRNIQYF
TGTGCCAGCAGCGCCTATCAGAGAAACATTCAGTACTTC
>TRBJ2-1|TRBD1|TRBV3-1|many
CASSQDRGPYNEQFF
TGCGCCAGCAGCCAAGACAGGGGGCCTTACAATGAGCAGTTCTTC
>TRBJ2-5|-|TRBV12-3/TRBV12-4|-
CASQPAGKETQYF
TGTGCCAGCCAGCCGGCCGGGAAAGAGACCCAGTACTTC
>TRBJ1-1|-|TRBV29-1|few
CSVFSRGAMNTEAFF
TGCAGCGTTTTTAGCAGGGGCGCCATGAACACTGAAGCTTTCTTT
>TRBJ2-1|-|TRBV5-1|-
CASSSPSGRSYNEQFF
TGCGCCAGCAGCTCCCCGTCGGGACGGAGTTACAATGAGCAGTTCTTC
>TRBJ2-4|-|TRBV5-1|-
CASRRGPTKNIQYF
TGCGCCAGCAGGAGGGGACCAACCAAAAACATTCAGTACTTC
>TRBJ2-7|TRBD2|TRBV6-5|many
CASSYSSGGAYEQYF
TGTGCCAGCAGTTACTCTAGCGGGGGGGCCTACGAGCAGTACTTC
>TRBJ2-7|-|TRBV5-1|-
CASSFGGADTYEQYF
TGCGCCAGCAGCTTCGGGGGAGCTGATACCTACGAGCAGTACTTC
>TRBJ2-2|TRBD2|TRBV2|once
CTSSPQLAGRPLGGELFF
TGTACCAGCAGTCCCCAACTAGCGGGGAGGCCTTTGGGCGGGGAGCTGTTTTTT
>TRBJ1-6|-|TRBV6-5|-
CASSYEGVLNSPLHF
TGTGCCAGCAGTTACGAAGGCGTCCTGAACTCACCCCTCCACTTT
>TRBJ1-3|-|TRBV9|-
CASSGLQGSGNTIYF
TGTGCCAGCAGCGGACTACAGGGCTCTGGAAACACCATATATTTT
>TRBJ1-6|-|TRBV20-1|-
CSARGTASSYNSPLHF
TGCAGTGCTAGAGGGACAGCCAGCTCCTATAATTCACCCCTCCACTTT
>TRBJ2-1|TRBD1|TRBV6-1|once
CASSTGGTGSNNEQFF
TGTGCCAGCAGTACCGGAGGGACAGGGTCAAACAATGAGCAGTTCTTC
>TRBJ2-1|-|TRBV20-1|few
CSAIEGAGGSNEQFF
TGCAGTGCTATCGAGGGGGCGGGGGGTTCGAATGAGCAGTTCTTC
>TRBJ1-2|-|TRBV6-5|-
CASRYKGKSQGYTF
TGTGCCAGCAGGTACAAGGGTAAATCGCAGGGCTACACCTTC
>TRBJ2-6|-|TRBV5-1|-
CASSLGSLTGSGANVLTF
TGCGCCAGCAGCTTGGGGAGCCTCACGGGCTCTGGGGCCAACGTCCTGACTTTC
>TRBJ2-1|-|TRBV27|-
CASSFLSGTSSYNEQFF
TGTGCCAGCAGTTTTCTCTCCGGGACCAGCTCCTACAATGAGCAGTTCTTC
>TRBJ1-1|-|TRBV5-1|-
CASSLRRGGTEAFF
TGCGCCAGCAGCTTGAGAAGGGGGGGGACTGAAGCTTTCTTT
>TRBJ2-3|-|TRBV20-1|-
CSMGLTRDTQYF
TGCAGTATGGGACTGACGAGAGATACGCAGTATTTT
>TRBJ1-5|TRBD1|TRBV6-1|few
CASSPVDRGNNQPQHF
TGTGCCAGCAGTCCCGTTGACAGGGGCAACAATCAGCCCCAGCATTTT
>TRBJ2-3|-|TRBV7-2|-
CASSTSPGSKPPQQYF
TGTGCCAGCAGCACCAGCCCGGGATCCAAGCCCCCCCAGCAGTATTTT
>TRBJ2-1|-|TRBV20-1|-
CSARAVGGRDYNEQFF
TGCAGTGCTAGAGCCGTTGGGGGCAGGGATTACAATGAGCAGTTCTTC
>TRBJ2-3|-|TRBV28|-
CASSLRVEIYSSDTQYF
TGTGCCAGCAGTTTAAGGGTTGAAATCTATTCCTCAGATACGCAGTATTTT
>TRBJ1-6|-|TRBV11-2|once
CASSLDRARANSPLHF
TGTGCCAGCAGCTTAGATCGGGCGCGCGCGAATTCACCCCTCCACTTT
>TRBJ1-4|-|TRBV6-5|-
CASRSTGYDEKLFF
TGTGCCAGCAGGTCTACAGGGTACGATGAAAAACTGTTTTTT
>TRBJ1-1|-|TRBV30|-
CALALGLSGFF
TGTGCCCTGGCCCTCGGACTCAGCGGTTTCTTT
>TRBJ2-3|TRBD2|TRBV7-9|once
CASSPDLAGGFADTQYF
TGTGCCAGCAGCCCCGACCTAGCGGGGGGGTTCGCAGATACGCAGTATTTT
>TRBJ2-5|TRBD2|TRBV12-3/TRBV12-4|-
CASSLGGGTKTQYF
TGTGCCAGCAGTTTAGGGGGGGGAACAAAGACCCAGTACTTC
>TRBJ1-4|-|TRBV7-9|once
CASRPGPNEKLFF
TGTGCCAGCCGGCCGGGGCCTAATGAAAAACTGTTTTTT
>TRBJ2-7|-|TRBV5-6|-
CASSLLPGNQQYF
TGTGCCAGCAGCTTGCTCCCAGGGAACCAGCAGTACTTC
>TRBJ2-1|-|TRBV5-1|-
CASSLYWSIAYSSYNEQFF
TGCGCCAGCAGCTTGTATTGGAGCATAGCGTACAGCTCCTACAATGAGCAGTTCTTC
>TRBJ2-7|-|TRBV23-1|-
CASSQEGRGAINF
TGCGCCAGCAGTCAAGAGGGCCGGGGGGCGATAAACTTC
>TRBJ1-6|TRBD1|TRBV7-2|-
CASSAGQANAYNSPLHF
TGTGCCAGCAGCGCGGGACAGGCCAACGCCTATAATTCACCCCTCCACTTT
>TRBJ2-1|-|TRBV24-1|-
CATSARDRSYNEQFF
TGTGCCACCAGTGCTCGCGACCGCTCCTACAATGAGCAGTTCTTC
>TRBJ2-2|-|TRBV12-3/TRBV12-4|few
CASRPSGRGSGELFF
TGTGCCAGCAGACCCTCGGGCAGGGGATCTGGGGAGCTGTTTTTT
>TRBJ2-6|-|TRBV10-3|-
CATHYPGRSSGANVLTF
TGTGCCACTCATTACCCGGGACGCAGCTCTGGGGCCAACGTCCTGACTTTC
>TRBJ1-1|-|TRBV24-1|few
CATKASANTEAFF
TGTGCCACCAAGGCGTCTGCGAACACTGAAGCTTTCTTT
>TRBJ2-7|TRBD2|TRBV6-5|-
CASSYSNPSGGFPYEQYF
TGTGCCAGCAGTTACTCGAACCCTAGCGGGGGGTTCCCCTACGAGCAGTACTTC
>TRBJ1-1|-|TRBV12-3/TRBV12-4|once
CASSFLTGSLTEAFF
TGTGCCAGCAGTTTTTTAACGGGTAGTTTGACTGAAGCTTTCTTT
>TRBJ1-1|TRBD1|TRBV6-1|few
CASLNSGTEGNTEAFF
TGTGCCAGTTTGAATTCCGGGACAGAGGGGAACACTGAAGCTTTCTTT
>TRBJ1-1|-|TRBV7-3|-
CASSLMRYTEAFF
TGTGCCAGCAGCTTAATGCGGTACACTGAAGCTTTCTTT
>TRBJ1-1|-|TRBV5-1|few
CASSLDGGGDTEAFF
TGCGCCAGCAGCTTGGATGGGGGGGGCGACACTGAAGCTTTCTTT
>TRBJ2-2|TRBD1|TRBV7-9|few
CASSRAGTGVNTGELFF
TGTGCCAGCAGCCGAGCCGGGACAGGGGTAAACACCGGGGAGCTGTTTTTT
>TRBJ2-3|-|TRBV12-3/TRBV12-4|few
CASSLWQASTDTQYF
TGTGCCAGCAGTTTGTGGCAGGCTAGCACAGATACGCAGTATTTT
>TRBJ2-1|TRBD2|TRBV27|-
CASTLLSGGRSYNEQFF
TGTGCCAGCACCCTGCTTAGCGGGGGCCGCTCCTACAATGAGCAGTTCTTC
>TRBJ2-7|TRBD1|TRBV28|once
CASGTGGPYELYF
TGTGCCAGCGGAACAGGGGGCCCCTACGAGCTGTACTTC
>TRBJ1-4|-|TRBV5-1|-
CASSLASRETEKLFF
TGCGCCAGCAGCTTGGCCAGTAGAGAGACAGAAAAACTGTTTTTT
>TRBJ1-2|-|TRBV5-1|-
CASSQVPPGAYGYTF
TGCGCCAGCAGCCAAGTTCCCCCAGGGGCCTATGGCTACACCTTC
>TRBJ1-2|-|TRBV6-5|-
CASSYSSQTFYGYTF
TGTGCCAGCAGTTACTCGAGTCAGACTTTCTATGGCTACACCTTC
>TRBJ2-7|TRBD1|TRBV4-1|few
CASSFHRGTAYEQYF
TGCGCCAGCAGCTTCCACAGGGGGACTGCCTACGAGCAGTACTTC
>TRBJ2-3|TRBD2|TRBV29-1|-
CSVEDGTSGGPSTDTQYF
TGCAGCGTTGAAGATGGGACTAGCGGGGGGCCCAGCACAGATACGCAGTATTTT
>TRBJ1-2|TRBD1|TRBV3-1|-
CASSRLYGDRDGYTF
TGTGCCAGCAGTCGACTGTACGGGGACAGGGATGGCTACACCTTC